This entry lists 29 T cell receptor beta chains sequenced from one sample in a study of sequential checkpoint blockade in melanoma. Treatment meaning: randomized to nivolumab then ipilimumab (arm A) or the reverse (arm B). The data were produced by immunoSEQ multiplex PCR, yet TCRdb's version contains in-frame clones alone and is incomplete. Counted here are 7,500 to 8,500 clones, just under 65% occurring once; the ten biggest clones make up 50%. Sample: CD8+ T cells sorted from blood (inferred from file names), taken from a patient given nivolumab and ipilimumab in sequence. These receptors all come from a human patient with melanoma. Some clones in this sample may be carry-over from other donors' samples.

The chain couples TRBV5-8 to TRBJ1-1; D is uncertain. Germline CDR1 and CDR2: SGHTS and YDEGEE. This CDR3 region has 15 residues. The germline V and J ends were trimmed by 0 bases and 5 bases, with 14 bases remaining between them. The CDR3 DNA reads TGTGCCAGCAGCTTGGAAGGGCGGGGAGGGACTGAAGCTTTCTTT. It codes for CASSLEGRGGTEAFF.

This chain joins TRBV27 and TRBJ1-2, with D possibly matching TRBD1 (6 bases). The germline V gene has CDR1 MNHEY and CDR2 SMNVEV (reference sequence). Trimming removed 7 bases at V and 4 bases at J, with 7 bases between. This CDR3 spans 11 amino acids. Written as DNA, the CDR3 is TGTGCCAGCAAGGACAGCTATGGCTACACCTTC. Translating gives CASKDSYGYTF.

The J gene is TRBJ2-2, the V gene TRBV9; 9 nucleotides agree with TRBD1. The CDR3 sequence is 17 residues long. Germline CDR1 is SGDLS and CDR2 is YYNGEE. Unmatched junction bases numbered 9, after V lost 4 bases and J lost 2 bases. CDR3 coding DNA: TGTGCCAGCAGCTCCCCGGGACAGGGTGTAAACACCGGGGAGCTGTTTTTT. Translating it yields CASSSPGQGVNTGELFF.

The CDR3 protein is CATNYFNSPLHF. The CDR3 nucleotides are TGTGCCACCAACTATTTTAATTCACCCCTCCACTTT. The chain employs TRBV2 and TRBJ1-6; the D is unclear. CDR3 size: 12 residues. Per the germline V gene, CDR1 is SNHLY and CDR2 is FYNNEI. Deletions cut 10 bases from V and 6 bases from J, with 10 bases between.

This chain joins TRBV6-5 and TRBJ2-7, with 7 bases identical to TRBD1. The germline gives CDR1 MNHEY, CDR2 SVGAGI. With V trimmed by 8 bases and J by 10 bases, 11 bases remained unmatched. The CDR3 has 12 amino acids. CDR3 residues: CASRDSASEQYF. Here the CDR3 DNA reads TGTGCCAGCCGGGACAGTGCCTCTGAACAGTACTTC.

V gene TRBV4-2 combines with J gene TRBJ1-1, with TRBD1 matching 9 bases. V trimming: 4 bases; J trimming: 0 bases; junction bases outside the gene matches: 3. Germline V gene data show CDR1 as LGHNA and CDR2 as YNFKEQ. The CDR3 covers 15 residues. CDR3 DNA: TGTGCCAGCAGCCTCGGGACAGGGATGAACACTGAAGCTTTCTTT. It specifies CASSLGTGMNTEAFF.

This clone has more than one count but fewer than ten. This chain connects TRBV28 to TRBJ2-7; 8 nucleotides match TRBD2. With 6 bases clipped from V and 1 base from J, the junction kept 8 bases outside the gene matches. CDR1 is MDHEN, CDR2 SYDVKM, per germline. This CDR3 spans 15 amino acids. The DNA for the CDR3 is TGTGCCAGCAGAAGAACAGCGGGGGAGTCCTACGAGCAGTACTTC. Translation gives CASRRTAGESYEQYF. Full variable domain (rest looked up from reference TRBV28 and TRBJ2-7): DVKVTQSSRYLVKRTGEKVFLECVQDMDHENMFWYRQDPGLGLRLIYFSYDVKMKEKGDIPEGYSVSREKKERFSLILESASTNQTSMYLCASRRTAGESYEQYFGPGTRLTVT.

The chain joins TRBV29-1 to TRBJ2-7; TRBD1 aligns across 7 bases. The CDR3 sequence is 13 residues long. V gave up 7 bases and J gave up 0 bases; unmatched junction bases: 6. The germline gives CDR1 SQVTM, CDR2 ANQGSEA. CDR3 sequence reads: CSAWTGNSYEQYF. The CDR3 DNA reads as TGCAGCGCATGGACAGGAAACTCCTACGAGCAGTACTTC.

This clone was detected once. The chain links TRBV27 to TRBJ1-5; D perhaps matches TRBD1 (6 bases). The CDR3 totals 14 residues. Trimming pared 5 bases from V and 7 bases from J, leaving 15 bases between. Germline loops: CDR1 MNHEY, CDR2 SMNVEV (reference sequence). CDR3 sequence (DNA): TGTGCCAGCAGTCCGACAGGATCTAGACAGCCCCAGCATTTT. Its translation is CASSPTGSRQPQHF.

The rearrangement links TRBV7-9 to TRBJ2-2; D is possibly TRBD2 (6 bases). V dropped 5 bases and J dropped 5 bases, with 9 bases sitting between them. The CDR3 runs to 13 residues. Germline CDR1 is SEHNR and CDR2 is FQNEAQ (reference sequence). In nucleotides, the CDR3 is TGTGCCAGCAGCCCCGGAGGGACCGGGGAGCTGTTTTTT. This gives the protein CASSPGGTGELFF.

The chain recombines TRBV21-1 with TRBJ2-7; the tabulated D call, TRBD1, remains unverified against the DNA. TRBV21-1 is tagged as a pseudogene. The CDR3 contains 16 residues. The CDR3 DNA is TGTGCCAGCAGCAAAACCCGGACAGGGGGGTCCTACGAGCAGTACTTC. It codes for CASSKTRTGGSYEQYF.

This clone has just a few counts. The J gene is TRBJ2-7, the V gene TRBV7-9; TRBD1 matches 10 bases. The junction had 5 bases not matched to a gene; V was cut back by 5 bases and J by 7 bases. The length of the CDR3 is 13 residues. CDR1 and CDR2 (germline): SEHNR, FQNEAQ (reference sequence). Here the CDR3 reads CASSRQGATEQYF. Written as DNA, the CDR3 is TGTGCCAGCAGCCGACAGGGGGCGACTGAGCAGTACTTC.

The chain employs TRBV11-1 and TRBJ2-7, with 8 bases identical to TRBD1. The CDR3 has 14 residues. The ends lost 5 bases at V and 0 bases at J; junction bases unmatched: 3. Germline values: CDR1 SGHAT, CDR2 FQDESV (reference sequence). In DNA form, the CDR3 reads TGTGCCAGCAGCGGACAGGGAAACTCCTACGAGCAGTACTTC. Translation gives CASSGQGNSYEQYF.

The V gene is TRBV9, the J gene TRBJ2-7, with 7 nucleotides matching TRBD1. Germline lookup yields CDR1 SGDLS and CDR2 YYNGEE. V lost 4 bases, J lost 2 bases, and 6 bases stayed unmatched. This CDR3 is 14 amino acids long. CDR3 protein: CASSPGTATYEQYF. Written as DNA, the CDR3 is TGTGCCAGCAGCCCAGGGACAGCAACCTACGAGCAGTACTTC.

V and J are TRBV6-5 and TRBJ2-7, with D maybe TRBD1 (6 bases). The CDR3 totals 15 residues. Per the germline V gene, CDR1 is MNHEY and CDR2 is SVGAGI. V lost 6 bases to trimming and J lost 0 bases, with 15 bases between them. CDR3: CASSTTGHSSYEQYF. The CDR3 region has the DNA TGTGCCAGCAGCACCACGGGACACAGCTCCTACGAGCAGTACTTC.

The V call is TRBV11-1, the J call TRBJ1-3, with a tentative D call TRBD1 (6 bases). Germline V lookup: CDR1 SGHAT, CDR2 FQDESV (reference sequence). The CDR3 runs to 15 residues. V lost 5 bases, J lost 0 bases, and 11 bases lay in between. The CDR3, as DNA: TGTGCCAGCAGCCGTACAGGGAGCTCTGGAAACACCATATATTTT. This translates into CASSRTGSSGNTIYF.

The chain couples TRBV7-9 to TRBJ1-2; D perhaps matches TRBD1 (5 bases). Trimming took 5 bases from V and 6 from J, leaving 16 bases between them. Germline V CDR1 and CDR2: SEHNR, FQNEAQ (reference sequence). This CDR3 is 14 amino acids long. CDR3 sequence (DNA): TGTGCCAGCAGCCCCATACACGACAGCCATGGCTACACCTTC. This gives the protein CASSPIHDSHGYTF.

The rearrangement joins TRBV7-2 to TRBJ1-6; D perhaps matches TRBD1 (6 bases). The germline V gene encodes CDR1 SGHTA and CDR2 FQGNSA. The CDR3 spans 14 residues. V was shortened by 3 bases and J by 6 bases, with 9 bases between the two germline ends. This chain's CDR3 is CASSFAGANSPLHF. Here the CDR3 DNA reads TGTGCCAGCAGCTTTGCAGGGGCTAATTCACCCCTCCACTTT.

The chain joins TRBV6-1 to TRBJ1-5; D uncertain. The CDR3 runs to 14 residues. Germline V gives CDR1 MNHNS, CDR2 SASEGT. Trimming cost V 6 bases and J 1 base, with 10 bases left between them. The CDR3 DNA follows: TGTGCCAGCAGCAGAACGGGGAGCAATCAGCCCCAGCATTTT. Residues: CASSRTGSNQPQHF.

This chain joins TRBV29-1 and TRBJ2-7; TRBD1 agrees at 7 bases. Trimming took 6 bases from V and 2 from J; bases not matched to a gene: 7. CDR1 is SQVTM and CDR2 is ANQGSEA in the germline V gene. There are 13 residues in the CDR3. The CDR3 DNA follows: TGCAGCGTATTGACAGGGATTGCCTACGAGCAGTACTTC. This encodes CSVLTGIAYEQYF.

The chain links TRBV28 to TRBJ2-1, with a possible D match to TRBD1 (5 bases). The CDR3 has 15 residues. The germline V gene has CDR1 MDHEN and CDR2 SYDVKM. Trimming left V 5 bases short and J 0 bases short, with 11 bases between. CDR3 nucleotide sequence: TGTGCCAGCAGTCCCGACAGTAGCTCCTACAATGAGCAGTTCTTC. Its translation: CASSPDSSSYNEQFF.

The rearrangement uses TRBV4-1 and TRBJ1-2; 7 nucleotides align to TRBD1. This CDR3 has 15 amino acids. The trim removed 4 bases at V and 6 bases at J, leaving 11 bases unmatched. Germline-derived CDR1 and CDR2 are MGHRA and YSYEKL. The CDR3 DNA reads as TGCGCCAGCAGCCTCCGACAGGGAAGTTCAAATGGCTACACCTTC. Protein product: CASSLRQGSSNGYTF.

The rearrangement uses TRBV7-9 and TRBJ1-2; weak D call: TRBD1 (5 bases). CDR3 length: 15 residues. Germline CDR1 is SEHNR and CDR2 is FQNEAQ (reference sequence). The V and J ends lost 1 base and 2 bases respectively, with 11 bases between them. The CDR3: CASSLGWGVNYGYTF. The CDR3 nucleotides are TGTGCCAGCAGCTTAGGCTGGGGGGTAAACTATGGCTACACCTTC.

The V gene is TRBV7-9, the J gene TRBJ2-1, with 7 bases aligning to TRBD2. CDR3 length: 14 amino acids. V was clipped by 1 base and J by 5 bases; unmatched bases: 2. Germline CDR1 and CDR2: SEHNR and FQNEAQ (reference sequence). The CDR3 DNA is TGTGCCAGCAGCTTAGGGGGAGGGGACAATGAGCAGTTCTTC. Its protein is CASSLGGGDNEQFF.

The rearrangement joins TRBV5-6 to TRBJ1-5; possible D gene TRBD1, 6 bases. CDR1 SGHDT and CDR2 YYEEEE come from the germline V gene. Between the trimmed V and J ends, which lost 4 bases and 8 bases, there was a span of 13 bases. There are 13 residues in the CDR3. CDR3 in DNA: TGTGCCAGCAGCGTGAGGGGGTCAGAGCCCCAGCATTTT. Protein sequence: CASSVRGSEPQHF.

V usage is TRBV5-8 and J usage is TRBJ2-7, with TRBD1 as a possible D gene (5 bases). The CDR3 runs 16 residues. The germline gives CDR1 SGHTS, CDR2 YDEGEE. The ends were cut back, 0 bases at V and 2 bases at J, with 15 bases in the middle. In DNA, the CDR3 is TGTGCCAGCAGCTTGGAAGGCGGCAGGGCAACCTACGAGCAGTACTTC. Translated: CASSLEGGRATYEQYF.

V and J are TRBV20-1 and TRBJ2-7; D gene uncertain. CDR1 and CDR2 (germline): DFQATT, SNEGSKA (reference sequence). The CDR3 totals 11 residues. V was trimmed by 2 bases and J by 5 bases, leaving 7 bases between them. CDR3 amino acids: CSARFSDEQYF. The DNA for the CDR3 is TGCAGTGCTAGATTCTCTGACGAGCAGTACTTC.

This clone turned up a few times. The gene calls are TRBV23-1 and TRBJ2-5; 9 bases fit TRBD1. TRBV23-1 is labeled an ORF, and its function is uncertain. CDR3 length: 15 residues. Trimming took 8 bases from V and 4 from J; bases not matched to a gene: 11. This CDR3 is CASLSRTGVRETQYF. CDR3 nucleotide sequence: TGCGCCAGCCTTTCGAGGACAGGGGTGAGAGAGACCCAGTACTTC.

The J gene is TRBJ2-7, the V gene TRBV5-1; the match to TRBD2 covers 7 bases. Germline loops: CDR1 SGHRS, CDR2 YFSETQ. The CDR3 contains 14 residues. The V and J ends lost 0 bases and 4 bases, in that order; junction bases with no gene match: 4. CDR3 residues: CASSLALAVYEQYF. In DNA, the CDR3 is TGCGCCAGCAGCTTGGCCCTAGCGGTGTACGAGCAGTACTTC.